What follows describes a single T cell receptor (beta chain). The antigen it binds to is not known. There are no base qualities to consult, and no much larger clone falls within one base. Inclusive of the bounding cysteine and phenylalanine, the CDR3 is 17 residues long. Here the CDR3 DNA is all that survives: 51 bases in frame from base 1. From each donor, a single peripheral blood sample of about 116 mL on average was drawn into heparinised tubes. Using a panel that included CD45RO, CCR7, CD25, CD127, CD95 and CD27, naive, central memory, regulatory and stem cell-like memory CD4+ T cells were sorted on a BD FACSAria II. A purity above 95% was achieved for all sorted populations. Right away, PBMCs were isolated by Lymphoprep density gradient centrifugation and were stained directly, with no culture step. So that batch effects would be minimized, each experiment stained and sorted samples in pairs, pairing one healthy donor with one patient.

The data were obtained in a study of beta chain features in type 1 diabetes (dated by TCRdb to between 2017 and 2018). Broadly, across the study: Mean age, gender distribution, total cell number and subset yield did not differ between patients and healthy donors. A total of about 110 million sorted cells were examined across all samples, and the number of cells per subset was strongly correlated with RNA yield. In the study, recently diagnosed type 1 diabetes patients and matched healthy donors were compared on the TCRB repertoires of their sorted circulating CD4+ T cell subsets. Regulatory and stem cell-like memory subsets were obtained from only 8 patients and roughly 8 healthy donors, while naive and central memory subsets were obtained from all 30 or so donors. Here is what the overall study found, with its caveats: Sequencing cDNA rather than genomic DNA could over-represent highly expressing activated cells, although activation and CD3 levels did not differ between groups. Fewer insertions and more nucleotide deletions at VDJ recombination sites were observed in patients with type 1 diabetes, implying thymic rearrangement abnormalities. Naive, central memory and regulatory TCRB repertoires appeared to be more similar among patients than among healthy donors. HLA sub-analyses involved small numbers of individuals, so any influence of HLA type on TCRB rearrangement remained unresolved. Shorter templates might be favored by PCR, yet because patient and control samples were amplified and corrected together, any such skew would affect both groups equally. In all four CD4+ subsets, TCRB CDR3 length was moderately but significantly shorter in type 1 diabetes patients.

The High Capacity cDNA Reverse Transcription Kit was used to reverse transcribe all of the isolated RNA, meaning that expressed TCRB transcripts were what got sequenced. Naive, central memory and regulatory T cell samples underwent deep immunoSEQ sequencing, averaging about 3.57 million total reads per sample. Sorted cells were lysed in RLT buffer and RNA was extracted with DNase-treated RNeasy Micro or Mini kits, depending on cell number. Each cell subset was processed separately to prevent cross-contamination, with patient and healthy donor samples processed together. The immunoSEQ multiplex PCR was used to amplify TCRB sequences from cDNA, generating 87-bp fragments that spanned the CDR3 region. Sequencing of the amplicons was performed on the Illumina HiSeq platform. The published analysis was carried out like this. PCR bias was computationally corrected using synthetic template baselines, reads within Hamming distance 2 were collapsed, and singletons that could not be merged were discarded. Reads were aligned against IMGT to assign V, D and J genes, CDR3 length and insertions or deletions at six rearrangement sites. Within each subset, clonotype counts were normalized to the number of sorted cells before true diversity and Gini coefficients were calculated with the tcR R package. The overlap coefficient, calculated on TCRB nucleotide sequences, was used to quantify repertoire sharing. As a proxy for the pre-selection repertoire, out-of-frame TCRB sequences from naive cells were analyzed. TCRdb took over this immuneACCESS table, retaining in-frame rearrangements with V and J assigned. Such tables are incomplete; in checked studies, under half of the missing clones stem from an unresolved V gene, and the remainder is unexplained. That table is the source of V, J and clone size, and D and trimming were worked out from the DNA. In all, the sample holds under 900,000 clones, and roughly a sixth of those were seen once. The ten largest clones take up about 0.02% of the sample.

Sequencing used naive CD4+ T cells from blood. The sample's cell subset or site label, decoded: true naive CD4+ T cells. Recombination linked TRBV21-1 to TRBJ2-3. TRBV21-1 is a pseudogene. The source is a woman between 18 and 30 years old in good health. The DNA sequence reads TGTGCCAGCAGGCCTAGTGCTAGGGCATCAAGCACAGATACGCAGTATTTT. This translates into CASRPSARASSTDTQYF.